This T cell receptor (beta chain) was sequenced in a study of T-cell reconstitution after alpha-beta-depleted transplantation in children. The trim removed 3 bases at V and 3 bases at J, leaving 5 bases unmatched. Germline V gene sequence: CDR1 DFQATT, CDR2 SNEGSKA (reference sequence). The CDR3 totals 13 residues. Overall study results and limits: A year post-transplant, T-cell counts and diversity derived mostly from newly produced T cells. After transplant, high TCRbeta diversity at day 60 in some patients arose from surviving recipient T cells and thymic progenitors. There were reportedly several hundred expanded graft clones from which alpha-beta T cells came about two months after transplant.

This clonotype was seen repeatedly, ten times or more. The antigen remains unidentified. The authors prepared the TCRbeta library with unique molecular identifiers. TCRdb reprocessed the PCR reads with MiXCR, giving one entry per CDR3 protein. The table has 200,000 to 300,000 distinct CDR3 sequences, about 25% seen once. The genes are TRBV20-1 and TRBJ2-7; 7 nucleotides agree with TRBD2. This receptor was obtained from a girl between 2 and 10 years old with Fanconi anemia, due to receive a stem cell transplant. The material was PBMCs, obtained before TCRalphabeta/CD19-depleted stem cell transplant. CDR3 amino acids: CSASGGNHYEQYF. The CDR3 nucleotides are TGCAGTGCTAGCGGGGGGAACCACTACGAGCAGTACTTC.